The present T cell receptor beta chain was sequenced within a study of CD8+ T cells in alopecia areata. V lost 0 bases to trimming and J lost 6 bases; unmatched junction nucleotides: 5. The CDR3 sequence is 13 residues long. Germline V gives CDR1 SQVTM, CDR2 ANQGSEA. cDNA serving as the sequencing template came from extracted, reverse transcribed RNA. Sequenced by immunoSEQ multiplex PCR; TCRdb stores in-frame clones only, minus some. The sample includes 100,000 to 150,000 clones, about 50% of them seen just once. The sample consisted of NKG2D-low CD8+ T cells sorted from blood. This sequence was found in a human donor with alopecia areata. The chain uses TRBV29-1 and TRBJ2-7; 7 bases match TRBD2. CDR3: CSVEDREGFEQYF. The CDR3 DNA follows: TGCAGCGTTGAAGACAGGGAGGGGTTCGAGCAGTACTTC.